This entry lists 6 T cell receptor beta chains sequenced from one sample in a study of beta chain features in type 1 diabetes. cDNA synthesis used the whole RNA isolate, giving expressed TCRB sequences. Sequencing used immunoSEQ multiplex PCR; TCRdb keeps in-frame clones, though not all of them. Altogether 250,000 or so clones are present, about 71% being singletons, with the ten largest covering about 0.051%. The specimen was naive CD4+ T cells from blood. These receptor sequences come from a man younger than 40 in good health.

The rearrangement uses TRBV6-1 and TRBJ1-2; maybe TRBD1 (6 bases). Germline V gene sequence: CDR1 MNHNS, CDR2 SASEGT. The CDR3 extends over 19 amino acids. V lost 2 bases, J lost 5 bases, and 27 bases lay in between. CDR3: CASSESLLPLQDRLYGYTF. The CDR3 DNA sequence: TGTGCCAGCAGTGAATCTCTCCTACCACTCCAGGACAGATTATATGGCTACACCTTC.

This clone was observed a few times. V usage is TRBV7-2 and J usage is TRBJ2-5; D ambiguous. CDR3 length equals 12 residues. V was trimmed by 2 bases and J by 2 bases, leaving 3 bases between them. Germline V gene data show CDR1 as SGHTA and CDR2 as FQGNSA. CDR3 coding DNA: TGTGCCAGCAGCTTAAAACAAGAGACCCAGTACTTC. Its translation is CASSLKQETQYF.

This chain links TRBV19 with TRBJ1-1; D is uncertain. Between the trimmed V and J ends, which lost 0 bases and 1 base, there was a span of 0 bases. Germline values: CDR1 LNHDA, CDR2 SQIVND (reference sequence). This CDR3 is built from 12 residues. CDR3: CASSIENTEAFF. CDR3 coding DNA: TGTGCCAGTAGTATAGAGAACACTGAAGCTTTCTTT.

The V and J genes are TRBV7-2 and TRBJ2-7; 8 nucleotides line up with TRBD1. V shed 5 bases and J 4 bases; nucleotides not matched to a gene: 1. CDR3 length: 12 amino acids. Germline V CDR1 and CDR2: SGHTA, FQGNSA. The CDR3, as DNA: TGTGCCAGCAGCCGGACAGGGTACGAGCAGTACTTC. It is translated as CASSRTGYEQYF.

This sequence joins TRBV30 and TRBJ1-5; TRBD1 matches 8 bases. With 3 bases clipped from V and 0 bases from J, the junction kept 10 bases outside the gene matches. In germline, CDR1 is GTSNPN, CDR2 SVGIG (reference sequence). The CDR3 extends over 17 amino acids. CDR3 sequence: CAWSIGTGGNSNQPQHF. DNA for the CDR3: TGTGCCTGGAGCATAGGGACAGGCGGGAATAGCAATCAGCCCCAGCATTTT.

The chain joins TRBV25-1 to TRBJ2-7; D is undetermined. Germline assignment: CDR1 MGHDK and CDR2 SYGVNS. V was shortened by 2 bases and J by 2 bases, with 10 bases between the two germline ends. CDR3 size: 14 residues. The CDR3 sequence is CASSERIGPYEQYF. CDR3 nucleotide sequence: TGTGCCAGCAGTGAACGTATCGGTCCCTACGAGCAGTACTTC.